This TCR beta chain was sequenced in a study of blood T cell repertoires in COVID-19. Per the study methods: Counts of nucleated cells, estimated from reference gene primer amplification, were obtained. Using immunoSEQ multiplex PCR, the repertoire was profiled, and TCRdb retains in-frame clones only, with some absent. That table is the source of V, J and clone size, and D and trimming were worked out from the DNA. The repertoire includes roughly 100,000 clones, 80% to 90% of them detected once, and approximately 19% sits in the top ten. This clone was picked up one time. At one of its ends the junction is not consistent with the germline gene, which may arise from a read error. The source material was peripheral blood. The clonotype originates from a woman older than 75 with acute or convalescent COVID-19.

CDR3 sequence: CARREGSSYNSPLHF. CDR3 nucleotide sequence: TGTGCCAGGAGGGAGGGGAGCTCCTATAATTCACCCCTCCACTTT. The chain employs TRBV30 and TRBJ1-6; possible D gene TRBD1, 5 bases. The CDR3 sequence is 15 residues long. Germline V gives CDR1 GTSNPN, CDR2 SVGIG (reference sequence).